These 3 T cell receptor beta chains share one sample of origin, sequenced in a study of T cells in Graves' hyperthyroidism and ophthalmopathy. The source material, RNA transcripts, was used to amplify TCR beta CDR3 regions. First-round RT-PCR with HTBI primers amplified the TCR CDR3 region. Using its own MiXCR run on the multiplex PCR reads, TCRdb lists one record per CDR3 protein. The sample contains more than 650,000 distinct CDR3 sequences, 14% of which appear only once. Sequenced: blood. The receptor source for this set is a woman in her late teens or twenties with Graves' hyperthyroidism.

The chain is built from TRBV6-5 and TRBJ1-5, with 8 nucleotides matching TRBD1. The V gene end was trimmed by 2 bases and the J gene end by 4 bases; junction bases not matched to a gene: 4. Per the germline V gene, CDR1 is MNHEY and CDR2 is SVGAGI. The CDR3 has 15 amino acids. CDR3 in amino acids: CASSYEDRENQPQHF. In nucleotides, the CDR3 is TGTGCCAGCAGTTACGAGGACAGGGAGAATCAGCCCCAGCATTTT.

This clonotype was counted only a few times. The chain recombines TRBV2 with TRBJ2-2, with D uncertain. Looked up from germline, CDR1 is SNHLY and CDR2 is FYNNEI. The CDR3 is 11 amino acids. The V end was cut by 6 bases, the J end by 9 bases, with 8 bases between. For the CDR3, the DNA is TGTGCCAGCAGATCACCGAGGGAGCTGTTTTTT. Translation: CASRSPRELFF.

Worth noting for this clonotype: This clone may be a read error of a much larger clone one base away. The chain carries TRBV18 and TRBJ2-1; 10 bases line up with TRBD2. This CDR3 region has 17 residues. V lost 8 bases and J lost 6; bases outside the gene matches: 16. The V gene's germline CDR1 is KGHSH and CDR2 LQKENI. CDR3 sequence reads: CASSQVGLAGDCNEQFF. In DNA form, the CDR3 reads TGTGCCAGCAGCCAAGTGGGGCTAGCGGGGGATTGCAATGAGCAGTTCTTC. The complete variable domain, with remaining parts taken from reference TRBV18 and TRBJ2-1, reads NAGVMQNPRHLVRRRGQEARLRCSPMKGHSHVYWYRQLPEEGLKFMVYLQKENIIDESGMPKERFSAEFPKEGPSILRIQQVVRGDSAAYFCASSQVGLAGDCNEQFFGPGTRLTVL.